This record covers a single T cell receptor beta chain. These data are taken from a study of blood T cell repertoires in COVID-19. Study-wide context: COVID-19 samples, acute and convalescent, were from the United States, Italy and Spain.

CDR1 is MNHEY, CDR2 SVGAGI, per germline. The CDR3 runs 15 residues. With 5 bases clipped from V and 6 bases from J, the junction kept 7 bases outside the gene matches. Sequencing was performed with immunoSEQ multiplex PCR; in TCRdb, only in-frame clones are kept and a portion is missing. The sample shows about 100,000 clones, about 86% of them seen only once. Source material: peripheral blood. The origin of this receptor is an older man with acute or convalescent COVID-19. The chain couples TRBV6-5 to TRBJ2-1, with 10 positions matching TRBD2. The CDR3 is CASSHSGRRGNEQFF. The CDR3 region has the DNA TGTGCCAGCAGTCATAGCGGGAGGAGGGGCAATGAGCAGTTCTTC.